The clone carrying this T cell receptor (beta chain) showed up just a few times. Unique molecular identifiers featured in how the TCRbeta library was prepared. A single record per CDR3 protein comes from TCRdb applying MiXCR to the PCR reads. The table lists about 340,000 distinct CDR3 sequences, 10% to 15% of them singletons. The data stem from a study of T-cell reconstitution after alpha-beta-depleted transplantation in children. The V gene lost 0 bases and the J gene lost 0 bases, with 15 bases spanning the gap. Germline V gene data show CDR1 as LGHNA and CDR2 as YNFKEQ. CDR3 length equals 18 residues.

The V and J genes are TRBV4-2 and TRBJ2-4, with a possible D match to TRBD2 (6 bases). The material was PBMCs, obtained from the stem cell graft. The sequence derives from a human donor who donated a stem cell graft to a child with Fanconi anemia. CDR3 nucleotide sequence: TGTGCCAGCAGCCAAGATGGGGGGAGAGCCTTAGCCAAAAACATTCAGTACTTC. Translation gives CASSQDGGRALAKNIQYF.